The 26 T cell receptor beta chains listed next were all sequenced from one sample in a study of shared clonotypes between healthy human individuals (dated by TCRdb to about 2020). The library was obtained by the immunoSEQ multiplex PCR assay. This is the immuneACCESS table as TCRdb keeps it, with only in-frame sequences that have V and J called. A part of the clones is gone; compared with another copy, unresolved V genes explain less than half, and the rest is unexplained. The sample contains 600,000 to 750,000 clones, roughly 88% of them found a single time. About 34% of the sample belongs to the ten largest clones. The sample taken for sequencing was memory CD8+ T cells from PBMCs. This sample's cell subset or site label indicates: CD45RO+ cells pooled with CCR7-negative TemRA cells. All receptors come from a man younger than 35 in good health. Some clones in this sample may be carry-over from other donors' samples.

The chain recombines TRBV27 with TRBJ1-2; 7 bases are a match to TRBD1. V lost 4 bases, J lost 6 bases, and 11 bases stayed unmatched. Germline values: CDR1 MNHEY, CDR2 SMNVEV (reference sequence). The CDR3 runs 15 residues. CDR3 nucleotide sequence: TGTGCCAGCAGTTCCCTACTTGACAGGGATGATGGCTACACCTTC. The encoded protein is CASSSLLDRDDGYTF.

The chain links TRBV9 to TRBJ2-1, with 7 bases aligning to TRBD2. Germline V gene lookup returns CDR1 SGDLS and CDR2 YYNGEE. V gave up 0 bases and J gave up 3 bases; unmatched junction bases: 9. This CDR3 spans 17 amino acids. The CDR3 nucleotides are TGTGCCAGCAGCGTAGAATCTAGTCTAGCGGTCTACAATGAGCAGTTCTTC. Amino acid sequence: CASSVESSLAVYNEQFF. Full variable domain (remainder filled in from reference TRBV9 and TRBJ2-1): DSGVTQTPKHLITATGQRVTLRCSPRSGDLSVYWYQQSLDQGLQFLIQYYNGEERAKGNILERFSAQQFPDLHSELNLSSLELGDSALYFCASSVESSLAVYNEQFFGPGTRLTVL.

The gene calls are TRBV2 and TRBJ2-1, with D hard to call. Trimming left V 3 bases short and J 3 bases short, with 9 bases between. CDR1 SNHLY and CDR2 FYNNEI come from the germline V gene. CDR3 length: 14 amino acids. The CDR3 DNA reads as TGTGCCAGCAGTGAGGGTGAGGACTACAATGAGCAGTTCTTC. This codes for CASSEGEDYNEQFF.

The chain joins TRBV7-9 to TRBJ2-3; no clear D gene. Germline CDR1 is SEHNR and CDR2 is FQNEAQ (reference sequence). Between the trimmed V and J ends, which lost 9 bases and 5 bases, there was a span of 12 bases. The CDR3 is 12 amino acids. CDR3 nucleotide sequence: TGTGCCAGTAGTTGGTGGCAAGATACGCAGTATTTT. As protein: CASSWWQDTQYF.

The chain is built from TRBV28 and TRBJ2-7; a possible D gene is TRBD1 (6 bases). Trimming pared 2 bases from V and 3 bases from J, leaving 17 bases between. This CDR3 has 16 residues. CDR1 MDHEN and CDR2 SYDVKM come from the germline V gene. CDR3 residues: CASSLLGQWDIYEQYF. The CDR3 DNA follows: TGTGCCAGCAGTTTACTCGGACAGTGGGATATCTACGAGCAGTACTTC.

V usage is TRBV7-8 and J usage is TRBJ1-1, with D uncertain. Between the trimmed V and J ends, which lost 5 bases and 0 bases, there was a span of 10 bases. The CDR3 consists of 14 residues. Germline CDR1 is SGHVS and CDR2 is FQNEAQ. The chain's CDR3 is CASSTPGLNTEAFF. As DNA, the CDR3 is TGTGCCAGCAGCACCCCGGGCCTGAACACTGAAGCTTTCTTT.

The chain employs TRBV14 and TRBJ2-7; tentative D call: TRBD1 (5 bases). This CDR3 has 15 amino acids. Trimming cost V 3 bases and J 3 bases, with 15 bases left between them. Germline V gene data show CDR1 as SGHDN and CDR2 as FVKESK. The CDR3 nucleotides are TGTGCCAGCAGCCAGGGTCTAAACAGGATCTACGAGCAGTACTTC. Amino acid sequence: CASSQGLNRIYEQYF.

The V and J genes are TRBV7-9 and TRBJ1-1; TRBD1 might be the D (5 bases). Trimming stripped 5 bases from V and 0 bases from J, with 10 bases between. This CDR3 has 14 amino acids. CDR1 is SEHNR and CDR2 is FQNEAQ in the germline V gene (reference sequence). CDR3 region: CASSRQLMNTEAFF. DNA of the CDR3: TGTGCCAGCAGCCGACAGCTTATGAACACTGAAGCTTTCTTT.

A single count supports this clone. In nucleotides, the CDR3 is TGTGCCAGCAGCTTGGGACCGGGACAGCCATACTACGAGCAGTACTTC. Its translation: CASSLGPGQPYYEQYF. This chain connects TRBV11-1 to TRBJ2-7; 7 bases line up with TRBD1. After removal of 3 bases from V and 3 bases from J, the junction contained 11 bases not matched to a gene. The CDR3 spans 16 residues. The germline gives CDR1 SGHAT, CDR2 FQDESV (reference sequence).

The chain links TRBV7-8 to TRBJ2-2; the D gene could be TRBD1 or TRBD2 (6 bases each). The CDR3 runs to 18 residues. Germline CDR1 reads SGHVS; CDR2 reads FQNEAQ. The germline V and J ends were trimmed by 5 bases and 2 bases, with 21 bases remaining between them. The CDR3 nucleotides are TGTGCCAGCAGCCTACCCTTGGGGGGCCCCACCAACACCGGGGAGCTGTTTTTT. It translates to CASSLPLGGPTNTGELFF.

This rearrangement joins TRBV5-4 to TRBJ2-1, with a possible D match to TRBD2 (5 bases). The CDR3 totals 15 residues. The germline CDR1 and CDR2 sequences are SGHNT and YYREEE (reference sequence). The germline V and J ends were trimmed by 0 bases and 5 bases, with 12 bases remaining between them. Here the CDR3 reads CASSLVSSVNNEQFF. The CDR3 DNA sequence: TGTGCCAGCAGCTTGGTTAGTAGCGTGAACAATGAGCAGTTCTTC.

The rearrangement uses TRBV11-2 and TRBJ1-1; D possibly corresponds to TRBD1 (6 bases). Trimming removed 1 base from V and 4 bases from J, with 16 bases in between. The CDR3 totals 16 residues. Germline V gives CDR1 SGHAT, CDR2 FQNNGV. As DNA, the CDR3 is TGTGCCAGCAGCTTAGTCCCCATGGGGGCGGCCACTGAAGCTTTCTTT. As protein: CASSLVPMGAATEAFF.

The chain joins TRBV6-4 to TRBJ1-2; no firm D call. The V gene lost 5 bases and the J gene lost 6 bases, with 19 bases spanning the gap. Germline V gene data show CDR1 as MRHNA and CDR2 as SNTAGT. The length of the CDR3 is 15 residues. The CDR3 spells CASSPSRGELHGYTF. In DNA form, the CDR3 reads TGTGCCAGCAGTCCCTCGCGTGGGGAATTGCATGGCTACACCTTC.

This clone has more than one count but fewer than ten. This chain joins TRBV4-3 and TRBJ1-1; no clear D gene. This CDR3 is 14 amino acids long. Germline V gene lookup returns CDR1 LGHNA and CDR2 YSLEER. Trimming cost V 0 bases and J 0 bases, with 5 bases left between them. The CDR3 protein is CASSQDPMNTEAFF. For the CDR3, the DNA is TGCGCCAGCAGCCAAGACCCAATGAACACTGAAGCTTTCTTT.

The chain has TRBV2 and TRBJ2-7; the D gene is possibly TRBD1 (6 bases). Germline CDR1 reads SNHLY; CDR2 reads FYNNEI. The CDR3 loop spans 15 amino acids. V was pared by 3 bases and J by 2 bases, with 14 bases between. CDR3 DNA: TGTGCCAGCAGTGATTTGACAGGAAGGGCCTACGAGCAGTACTTC. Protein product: CASSDLTGRAYEQYF.

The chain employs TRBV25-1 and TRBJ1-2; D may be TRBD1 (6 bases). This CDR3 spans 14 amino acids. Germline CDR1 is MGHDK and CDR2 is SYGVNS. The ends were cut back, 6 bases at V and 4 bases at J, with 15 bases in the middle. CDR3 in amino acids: CASRGLDSRYGYTF. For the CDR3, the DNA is TGTGCCAGCAGGGGTTTGGACAGCCGCTATGGCTACACCTTC.

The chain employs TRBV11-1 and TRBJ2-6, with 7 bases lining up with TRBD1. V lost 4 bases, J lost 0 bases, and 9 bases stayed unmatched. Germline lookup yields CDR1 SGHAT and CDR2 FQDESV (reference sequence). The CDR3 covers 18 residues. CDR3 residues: CASSSRGSRYSGANVLTF. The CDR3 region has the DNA TGTGCCAGCAGCTCCAGGGGGAGCCGTTACTCTGGGGCCAACGTCCTGACTTTC.

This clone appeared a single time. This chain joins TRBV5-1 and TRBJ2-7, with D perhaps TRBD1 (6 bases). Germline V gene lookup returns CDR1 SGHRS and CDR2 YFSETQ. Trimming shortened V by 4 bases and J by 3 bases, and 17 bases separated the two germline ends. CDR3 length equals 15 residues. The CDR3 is CASSPETGTYYEQYF. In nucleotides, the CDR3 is TGCGCCAGCAGCCCGGAAACCGGGACATACTACGAGCAGTACTTC.

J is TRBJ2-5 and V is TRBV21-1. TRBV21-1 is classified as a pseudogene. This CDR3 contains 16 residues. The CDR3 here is CASSLLGEGPLETQYF. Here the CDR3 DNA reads TGTGCCAGCAGCCTTTTGGGAGAGGGGCCGTTAGAGACCCAGTACTTC.

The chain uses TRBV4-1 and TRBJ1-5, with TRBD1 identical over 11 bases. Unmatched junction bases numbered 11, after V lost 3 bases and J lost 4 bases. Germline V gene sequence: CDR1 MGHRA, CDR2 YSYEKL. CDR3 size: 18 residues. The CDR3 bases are TGCGCCAGCAGCCAGATGGACAGGGGGCCGGGTTGGAATCAGCCCCAGCATTTT. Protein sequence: CASSQMDRGPGWNQPQHF.

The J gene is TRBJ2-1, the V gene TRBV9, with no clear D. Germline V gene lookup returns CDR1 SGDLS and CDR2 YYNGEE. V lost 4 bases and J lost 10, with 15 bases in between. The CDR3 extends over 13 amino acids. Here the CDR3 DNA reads TGTGCCAGCAGCTGGGGTGGTTGGGAAGAGCAGTTCTTC. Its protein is CASSWGGWEEQFF.

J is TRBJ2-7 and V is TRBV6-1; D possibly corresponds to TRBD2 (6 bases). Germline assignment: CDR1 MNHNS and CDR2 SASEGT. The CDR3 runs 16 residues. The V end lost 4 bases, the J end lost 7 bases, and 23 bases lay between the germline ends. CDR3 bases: TGTGCCAGCAGTGTTCCGAGAAGCGGGCAGTACTTAGAGCAGTACTTC. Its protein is CASSVPRSGQYLEQYF.

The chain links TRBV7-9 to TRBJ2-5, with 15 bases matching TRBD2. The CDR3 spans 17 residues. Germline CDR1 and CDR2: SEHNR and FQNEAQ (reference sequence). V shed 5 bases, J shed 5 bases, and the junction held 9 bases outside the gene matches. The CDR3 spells CASSPGTSGRRLETQYF. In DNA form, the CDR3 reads TGTGCCAGCAGCCCTGGGACTAGCGGGAGGAGATTGGAGACCCAGTACTTC.

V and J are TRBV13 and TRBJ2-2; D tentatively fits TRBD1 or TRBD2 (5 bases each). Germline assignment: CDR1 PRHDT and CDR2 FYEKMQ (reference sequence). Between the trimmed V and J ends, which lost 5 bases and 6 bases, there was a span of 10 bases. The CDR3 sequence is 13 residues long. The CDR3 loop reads CASSPRGAGELFF. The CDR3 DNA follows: TGTGCCAGCAGCCCGAGAGGGGCCGGGGAGCTGTTTTTT.

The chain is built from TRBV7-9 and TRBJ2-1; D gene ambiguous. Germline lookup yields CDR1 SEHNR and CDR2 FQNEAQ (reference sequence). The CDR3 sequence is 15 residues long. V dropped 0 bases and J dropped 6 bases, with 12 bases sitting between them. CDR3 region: CASSLAMRISNEQFF. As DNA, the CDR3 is TGTGCCAGCAGCTTAGCGATGAGGATTTCCAATGAGCAGTTCTTC.

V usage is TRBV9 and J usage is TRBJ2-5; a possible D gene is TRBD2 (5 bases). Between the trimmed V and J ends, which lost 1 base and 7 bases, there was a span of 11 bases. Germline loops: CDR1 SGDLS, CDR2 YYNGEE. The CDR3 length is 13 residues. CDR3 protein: CASSVNVAGTQYF. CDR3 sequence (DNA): TGTGCCAGCAGCGTAAATGTTGCGGGGACCCAGTACTTC.